Listed here are 19 T cell receptor beta chains from one sample, sequenced in a study of T cell clonality in common variable immunodeficiency. Study-level findings and limits: Fewer deletions and N-nucleotide insertions were reportedly seen in common variable immunodeficiency TCR beta sequences.

TCRdb's copy holds only in-frame clones and misses some; the assay was immunoSEQ multiplex PCR. The sample contains 15,000 to 20,000 clones, none of them singletons. These TCRs are of unknown antigen specificity. Material for sequencing was peripheral blood mononuclear cells. The source is a human donor with common variable immunodeficiency.

This clone came up many times. The read stops 3 residues short of the end of the CDR3; the missing end is completed from the germline J gene. The chain combines TRBV2 with TRBJ2-3, with 12 nucleotides matching TRBD2. Germline assignment: CDR1 SNHLY and CDR2 FYNNEI. The V gene end was trimmed by 4 bases and the J gene end by 2 bases; junction bases not matched to a gene: 10. There are 18 residues in the CDR3. CDR3 sequence: CASSGRTASGRATDTQYF. The DNA read from the CDR3 is TGTGCCAGCAGTGGACGGACGGCTAGCGGGAGGGCCACAGATACG.

This clone counts as medium-sized (0.01 to 0.1%). The read terminates 3 residues before the CDR3 end, so the remaining end is supplied by the germline J gene. V gene TRBV5-1 combines with J gene TRBJ2-5; D might be TRBD2 (6 bases). The V and J ends lost 2 bases and 2 bases respectively, with 19 bases between them. The CDR3 extends over 17 amino acids. CDR1 and CDR2 from the germline V gene are SGHRS and YFSETQ. CDR3 sequence reads: CASSFAGLYPSQETQYF. The part of the CDR3 DNA that was read is TGCGCCAGCAGCTTTGCGGGACTTTACCCCTCTCAAGAGACC.

This clone was found a few times. Germline and junction disagree at one end, which may indicate a read error. The read ends 3 residues before the CDR3 terminus; that terminus is restored from the germline J gene. The J gene is TRBJ1-2, the V gene TRBV7-3; 10 bases fit TRBD1. The germline CDR1 and CDR2 sequences are SGHTA and FQGTGA. The CDR3 loop spans 13 amino acids. CDR3 sequence: CSSSLTGGEGYTF. The part of the CDR3 DNA that was read is TGTTCCAGCAGCTTGACAGGGGGCGAAGGC. Together with reference TRBV7-3 and TRBJ1-2, the CDR3 gives the full variable domain: GAGVSQTPSNKVTEKGKYVELRCDPISGHTALYWYRQSLGQGPEFLIYFQGTGAADDSGLPNDRFFAVRPEGSVSTLKIQRTERGDSAVYLCSSSLTGGEGYTFGSGTRLTVV.

This clone qualifies as medium-sized. With the read ending 3 residues before the CDR3 end, the germline J gene is used to fill in that end. The chain couples TRBV12-3 or TRBV12-4 to TRBJ2-2; D may be TRBD1 (6 bases). Trimming took off 4 bases at V and 8 bases at J, with 11 bases between the two ends. The length of the CDR3 is 13 residues. The CDR3 sequence: CASSYRVWGELFF. The part of the CDR3 DNA that was read is TGTGCCAGCAGTTACAGGGTGTGGGGGGAG.

Comment on this clone: The missing CDR3 end, 3 residues past where the read stops, is filled in from the germline J gene. The genes are TRBV19 and TRBJ2-3; 7 nucleotides align to TRBD1. Per the germline V gene, CDR1 is LNHDA and CDR2 is SQIVND (reference sequence). The CDR3 sequence is 16 residues long. Unmatched junction bases numbered 12, after V lost 3 bases and J lost 6 bases. The sequenced CDR3 bases are TGTGCCAGTAGTATGAATCTGAAAGGGGGCTTGGATACG. This gives the protein CASSMNLKGGLDT. The CDR3, in full, reads CASSMNLKGGLDTQYF.

A word on this clone: Read data end 3 residues before the CDR3 end; the end is taken from the germline J gene. J is TRBJ2-7 and V is TRBV19; a weak D match, TRBD1 (5 bases). The CDR3 is made up of 15 amino acids. Trimming removed 3 bases at V and 1 base at J, with 13 bases between. Germline V gene sequence: CDR1 LNHDA, CDR2 SQIVND (reference sequence). CDR3 residues: CASSMVGLDSYEQYF. Partial CDR3 DNA: TGTGCCAGTAGTATGGTGGGGCTAGATTCCTACGAG. Full variable domain (rest looked up from reference TRBV19 and TRBJ2-7): DGGITQSPKYLFRKEGQNVTLSCEQNLNHDAMYWYRQDPGQGLRLIYYSQIVNDFQKGDIAEGYSVSREKKESFPLTVTSAQKNPTAFYLCASSMVGLDSYEQYFGPGTRLTVT.

This clone appeared a few times. The CDR3 loop is CASRTGIYYGYTF. The CDR3 bases that were read are TGTGCCAGCCGGACAGGGATTTACTATGGC. The J gene is TRBJ1-2, the V gene TRBV6-2 or TRBV6-3; the match to TRBD1 covers 8 bases. Read coverage stops 3 residues before the CDR3 terminus; the germline J gene supplies the remainder. From germline, CDR1 is MNHEY and CDR2 SVGEGT. Trimming took 8 bases from V and 3 from J; bases not matched to a gene: 5. The CDR3 totals 13 residues.

This clone has a handful of counts. The CDR3 is cut off 3 residues early in the read; its end comes from the germline J gene. The chain couples TRBV18 to TRBJ1-2, with D possibly matching TRBD1 (5 bases). Germline lookup yields CDR1 KGHSH and CDR2 LQKENI. The CDR3 totals 14 residues. This chain's CDR3 is CASSQDSGVGGYTF. The covered CDR3 bases are TGTGCCAGCTCACAGGATTCGGGGGTCGGCGGC.

In its sample, this clone was seen many times. The CDR3 end lies 3 residues beyond the end of the read and is filled in from the germline J gene. The rearrangement joins TRBV30 to TRBJ2-7, with D maybe TRBD1 (5 bases). This CDR3 contains 13 residues. From germline, CDR1 is GTSNPN and CDR2 SVGIG (reference sequence). V lost 2 bases and J lost 2, with 10 bases in between. The CDR3 DNA, read in part, is TGTGCCTGGAGTCGGCAGGGAACCTACGAG. It translates to CAWSRQGTYE. The whole CDR3 is CAWSRQGTYEQYF.

With regard to this clone: Sequencing ends 3 residues short of the CDR3 end; the germline J gene provides the rest. The rearrangement joins TRBV7-2 to TRBJ1-3, with no clear D. The V end lost 1 base, the J end lost 4 bases, and 11 bases lay between the germline ends. CDR1 and CDR2 (germline): SGHTA, FQGNSA. There are 15 residues in the CDR3. The CDR3 sequence is CASSLVWASGNTIYF. Incomplete CDR3 DNA: TGTGCCAGCAGCTTAGTGTGGGCCTCGGGAAACACC.

This clone showed up many times. The read stops 3 residues short of the end of the CDR3; the missing end is completed from the germline J gene. The V call is TRBV12-3 or TRBV12-4, the J call TRBJ1-2, with 9 bases aligning to TRBD1. The CDR3 contains 14 residues. The covered CDR3 bases are TGTGCCAGCAGAGACGACAGGGGGAGAAAGGGC. Its protein is CASRDDRGRKG. The whole CDR3 sequence reads CASRDDRGRKGYTF.

This clone came up many times. The read stops 3 residues short of the end of the CDR3; the missing end is completed from the germline J gene. The V gene is TRBV5-5, the J gene TRBJ1-1, with D perhaps matching TRBD1 (5 bases). The CDR3 contains 13 residues. V lost 3 bases to trimming and J lost 5 bases, with 11 bases between them. CDR1 is SGHKS and CDR2 is YYEKEE in the germline V gene (reference sequence). The CDR3 bases that were read are TGTGCCAGCAGCTGGAACGAGGGGACTGAA. Translating it yields CASSWNEGTE. The whole CDR3 sequence reads CASSWNEGTEAFF.

In the case of this clone: The read halts 3 residues ahead of the CDR3 end, with the missing end drawn from the germline J gene. V is TRBV7-9 and J is TRBJ2-1, with TRBD2 matching over 13 bases. V lost 4 bases and J lost 7; bases outside the gene matches: 4. The CDR3 runs 15 residues. CDR1 and CDR2 from the germline V gene are SEHNR and FQNEAQ (reference sequence). The CDR3 loop is CASSSGTSGINEQFF. The DNA read from the CDR3 is TGTGCCAGCAGCTCCGGGACTAGCGGGATTAATGAG.

This clone was recorded many times. The CDR3 end lies 3 residues beyond the end of the read and is filled in from the germline J gene. This chain links TRBV30 with TRBJ2-5, with 11 bases matching TRBD1. The CDR3 contains 13 residues. Trimming took 7 bases from V and 7 from J; bases not matched to a gene: 8. Germline CDR1 and CDR2: GTSNPN and SVGIG (reference sequence). The CDR3 loop is CASGQGVGVTQYF. The CDR3 DNA, read in part, is TGTGCCTCGGGACAGGGGGTCGGGGTGACC.

This clone was picked up many times. The CDR3 goes on 3 residues after the read ends, and that part is filled in from the germline J gene. This chain links TRBV7-3 with TRBJ2-3, with D perhaps matching TRBD2 (6 bases). The CDR3 spans 15 residues. V dropped 5 bases and J dropped 1 base, with 13 bases sitting between them. The germline V gene has CDR1 SGHTA and CDR2 FQGTGA. CDR3 bases read: TGTGCCAGCAGCCTCCTATTAGCGGGCACAGATACG. Protein sequence: CASSLLLAGTDT. In full, the CDR3 is CASSLLLAGTDTQYF. Full variable domain (rest looked up from reference TRBV7-3 and TRBJ2-3): GAGVSQTPSNKVTEKGKYVELRCDPISGHTALYWYRQSLGQGPEFLIYFQGTGAADDSGLPNDRFFAVRPEGSVSTLKIQRTERGDSAVYLCASSLLLAGTDTQYFGPGTRLTVL.

This clone has a handful of counts. The read stops 3 residues short of the end of the CDR3; the missing end is completed from the germline J gene. This rearrangement joins TRBV19 to TRBJ1-5, with TRBD1 matching 8 bases. Trimming took 9 bases from V and 2 from J; bases not matched to a gene: 9. CDR3 length: 15 amino acids. Germline V lookup: CDR1 LNHDA, CDR2 SQIVND (reference sequence). The CDR3 DNA, read in part, is TGTGCCAGCACAGACAGGGGAATAGGCAATCAGCCC. This translates into CASTDRGIGNQP. The complete CDR3 reads CASTDRGIGNQPQHF.

This clone is judged medium-sized. Read coverage stops 3 residues before the CDR3 terminus; the germline J gene supplies the remainder. The chain joins TRBV6-2 or TRBV6-3 to TRBJ1-1; D gene unclear. The V and J ends lost 4 bases and 0 bases respectively, with 6 bases between them. Germline-derived CDR1 and CDR2 are MNHEY and SVGEGT. The CDR3 is made up of 13 amino acids. The part of the CDR3 DNA that was read is TGTGCCAGCAGTTCCAGGATGAACACTGAA. It encodes CASSSRMNTE. The CDR3 in full is CASSSRMNTEAFF.

This clone has a handful of counts. The read ends 3 residues early relative to the CDR3; the germline J gene fills the gap. V and J are TRBV6-1 and TRBJ1-2, with D perhaps TRBD1 (6 bases). The germline V gene encodes CDR1 MNHNS and CDR2 SASEGT. Trimming removed 2 bases from V and 4 bases from J, with 14 bases in between. The CDR3 is 15 residues long. CDR3 sequence reads: CASSESPGAGYGYTF. The DNA read from the CDR3 is TGTGCCAGCAGTGAATCCCCAGGGGCTGGCTATGGC.

This clone appeared a few times. The CDR3 end lies 3 residues beyond the end of the read and is filled in from the germline J gene. The chain employs TRBV30 and TRBJ2-5, with TRBD2 matching 9 bases. CDR1 and CDR2 (germline): GTSNPN, SVGIG (reference sequence). This CDR3 contains 16 residues. J was trimmed by 0 bases and V by 2 bases; bases with no gene match: 7. The CDR3 sequence is CAWSQGLASYQETQYF. The part of the CDR3 DNA that was read is TGTGCCTGGAGTCAAGGACTAGCGAGTTACCAAGAGACC.